This T cell receptor (beta chain) was sequenced in a study of T-cell memory formation after mild COVID-19 (dated by TCRdb to the early 2020s). About the investigation overall: TCR sequence clusters from the two donors were found to be largely donor specific. Longitudinal TCRalpha and TCRbeta repertoire sequencing tracked T-cell clones expanding and contracting after mild COVID-19 in two donors. Two young, previously healthy adult volunteers made up the cohort, one male and one female.

V lost 4 bases and J lost 9 bases, and the count of bases not matched to a germline gene is 11. In the germline V gene, CDR1 corresponds to SGHVS and CDR2 to FNYEAQ. Including cysteine and phenylalanine, the CDR3 has 15 amino acids. Just CDR3 DNA is preserved here, 45 bases in frame from base 1. General conclusions and limits of the study: The study covered only two mild cases, and larger cohorts including severe cases with pre-infection samples were considered necessary. The detection of some responding clones in pre-infection memory suggests that pre-existing cross-reactive memory T cells joined the SARS-CoV-2 response. Contracting CD4+ clones were located mainly in the CM and EM memory subsets, whereas CD8+ clones were found to be enriched in EMRA. Whether the second-wave clones peaking on day 37 were SARS-CoV-2 specific was not confirmed. Clones that contracted from day 15 to 85 showed balanced CD4/CD8 phenotypes, whereas a second wave of clones that expanded from day 15 to 37 leaned towards CD4+.

Ficoll-Paque density gradient centrifugation was the method used to isolate PBMCs. The run used an Illumina NovaSeq 6000. cDNA libraries for TCRalpha and TCRbeta were prepared by 5'RACE using constant-segment primers, with sample barcodes and unique molecular identifiers added. RNA was extracted from every sample with Trizol reagent. The libraries were amplified in two PCR steps, and the second step added a second sample barcode and Illumina TruSeq adapters. The libraries were sequenced on an Illumina NovaSeq using 2 x 150 bp paired-end reads. Per the source publication's procedure: Demultiplexing of reads and collapsing into UMI-guided consensus sequences were performed with migec v1.2.7. With mixcr v2.1.11, UMI consensuses were aligned to TRA and TRB V and J templates and assembled into clonotypes. Expanded or contracted clonotypes were those called significant by both edgeR and NoisET, with noise models trained on biological replicates. For edgeR calls, a false discovery rate-adjusted p below 0.01 and a log2 fold-change threshold of 1 were applied. As an exploratory analysis of dynamics, max-normalized trajectories of the 1000 most abundant clonotypes were examined by PCA with hierarchical clustering. Each responding clone was given a CD4 or CD8 phenotype based on the CD4+ and CD8+ repertoires, which had been sequenced separately. Starting from the raw public reads, TCRdb applied fastp trimming at Q25, assembled clones with MiXCR and retained in-frame beta chains. When rows share a CDR3 protein, they turn into one entry using the most common DNA and genes. The V and J calls reflect TCRdb's pipeline rather than the authors' work. Present in this sample are a few hundred thousand distinct CDR3 sequences, 20% to 25% of which were seen just once. Clones ranked in the top ten supply 21% of the sample.

Concerning this clonotype: Its antigen is not yet known. The record has no base qualities; no much larger clone is one base away.

The V and J genes are TRBV7-6 and TRBJ2-1, and TRBD2 matches 8 of the central bases. The sample comprised PBMCs or a T cell subset sorted from them (not recorded which). The clonotype was recovered from a man aged 18-30 years who had mild COVID-19 (a few samples of this study predate the infection). The sample titles of this study are shuffled in the database, so cell type and time point are left out; the donor was told from shared clones. The nucleotides read TGTGCCAGCAGCTCCGGGGCTAGCGGGCTATTTGAGCAGTTCTTC. Translation gives CASSSGASGLFEQFF.